What follows are 10 T cell receptor beta chains derived from one specimen sequenced in a study of cytomegalovirus exposure and HLA in healthy donors. 60 Vbeta and 13 Jbeta primers were used in PCR. Profiled with immunoSEQ multiplex PCR; TCRdb holds only in-frame clones, not every one. The sample carries about 190,000 clones, 60% to 85% recorded once. Sequences were obtained from PBMCs. These receptor sequences come from a woman between 18 and 29 years old in good health and CMV-seronegative.

This clone occurred once. V gene TRBV7-8 combines with J gene TRBJ2-1, with 12 bases that match TRBD2. This CDR3 comprises 16 residues. The V gene end was trimmed by 3 bases and the J gene end by 8 bases; junction bases not matched to a gene: 8. CDR1 and CDR2 (germline): SGHVS, FQNEAQ. The CDR3 loop is CASSFDGASGRDEQFF. The CDR3 coding sequence is TGTGCCAGCAGCTTTGATGGAGCTAGCGGGAGGGATGAGCAGTTCTTC.

Here the CDR3 DNA reads TGTGCCAGCAGCTTAGGAGGGACGTACACAGATACGCAGTATTTT. It translates to CASSLGGTYTDTQYF. The chain recombines TRBV7-3 with TRBJ2-3; TRBD2 might be the D (6 bases). CDR1 and CDR2 (germline): SGHTA, FQGTGA. The CDR3 length is 15 residues. Trimming took off 2 bases at V and 2 bases at J, with 11 bases between the two ends. Full variable domain (rest looked up from reference TRBV7-3 and TRBJ2-3): GAGVSQTPSNKVTEKGKYVELRCDPISGHTALYWYRQSLGQGPEFLIYFQGTGAADDSGLPNDRFFAVRPEGSVSTLKIQRTERGDSAVYLCASSLGGTYTDTQYFGPGTRLTVL.

This clone was seen just once. This chain connects TRBV4-1 to TRBJ2-1; 11 bases are shared with TRBD2. With 0 bases clipped from V and 10 bases from J, the junction kept 8 bases outside the gene matches. The CDR3 runs to 16 residues. Germline CDR1 is MGHRA and CDR2 is YSYEKL. CDR3: CASSQDSASGGREQFF. The CDR3 DNA is TGCGCCAGCAGCCAAGATTCGGCTAGCGGGGGGCGAGAGCAGTTCTTC.

The chain employs TRBV27 and TRBJ1-1, with 8 bases identical to TRBD1. This CDR3 has 18 residues. V shed 4 bases and J 0 bases; nucleotides not matched to a gene: 13. Germline lookup yields CDR1 MNHEY and CDR2 SMNVEV (reference sequence). The CDR3 nucleotides are TGTGCCAGCAGTTCCCGGGAAGGGACAGGACGAGTGAACACTGAAGCTTTCTTT. This codes for CASSSREGTGRVNTEAFF.

The chain links TRBV19 to TRBJ1-3; D unresolved. The germline CDR1 and CDR2 sequences are LNHDA and SQIVND (reference sequence). This CDR3 comprises 11 residues. Deletions cut 7 bases from V and 2 bases from J, with 3 bases between. The CDR3 sequence is CASTAGNTIYF. In nucleotides, the CDR3 is TGTGCCAGTACGGCTGGAAACACCATATATTTT. Supplemented by reference TRBV19 and TRBJ1-3, the full variable domain reads DGGITQSPKYLFRKEGQNVTLSCEQNLNHDAMYWYRQDPGQGLRLIYYSQIVNDFQKGDIAEGYSVSREKKESFPLTVTSAQKNPTAFYLCASTAGNTIYFGEGSWLTVV.

The gene calls are TRBV5-1 and TRBJ1-6; 7 nucleotides match TRBD1. Germline CDR1 SGHRS, CDR2 YFSETQ. V shed 6 bases, J shed 14 bases, and the junction held 17 bases outside the gene matches. The CDR3 consists of 15 residues. CDR3 residues: CASKQGSNGLGALHF. The CDR3 region has the DNA TGCGCCAGCAAACAGGGGTCGAATGGGTTGGGGGCCCTCCACTTT.

This clone has more than one count but fewer than ten. J is TRBJ2-1 and V is TRBV4-2; TRBD2 matches 9 bases. The CDR3 spans 15 residues. The junction had 4 bases not matched to a gene; V was cut back by 4 bases and J by 3 bases. Looked up from germline, CDR1 is LGHNA and CDR2 is YNFKEQ. The chain's CDR3 is CASSRASGNYNEQFF. The DNA for the CDR3 is TGTGCCAGCAGCCGCGCTAGCGGGAACTACAATGAGCAGTTCTTC.

This clone was counted between two and nine times. The chain has TRBV25-1 and TRBJ1-1, with no clear D. Germline assignment: CDR1 MGHDK and CDR2 SYGVNS. The CDR3 runs to 15 residues. Trimming removed 2 bases from V and 0 bases from J, with 10 bases in between. In DNA, the CDR3 is TGTGCCAGCAGTGAAGTGGGCACATTGAACACTGAAGCTTTCTTT. Its protein product is CASSEVGTLNTEAFF.

In its sample, this clone was seen once. The chain couples TRBV28 to TRBJ1-1, with 9 bases that match TRBD1. Germline V lookup: CDR1 MDHEN, CDR2 SYDVKM. V gave up 6 bases and J gave up 5 bases; unmatched junction bases: 10. The CDR3 has 15 amino acids. The CDR3: CASRLQGAQGTEAFF. The CDR3 DNA follows: TGTGCCAGCAGATTACAGGGGGCCCAGGGGACTGAAGCTTTCTTT. Looking up the rest from reference TRBV28 and TRBJ1-1 gives the full variable domain: DVKVTQSSRYLVKRTGEKVFLECVQDMDHENMFWYRQDPGLGLRLIYFSYDVKMKEKGDIPEGYSVSREKKERFSLILESASTNQTSMYLCASRLQGAQGTEAFFGQGTRLTVV.

The chain joins TRBV18 to TRBJ1-2, with TRBD1 identical over 9 bases. Losses at the gene ends were 3 bases for V and 14 bases for J; bases not matched to a gene: 7. The CDR3 contains 12 residues. CDR1 and CDR2 (germline): KGHSH, LQKENI. The CDR3 region has the DNA TGTGCCAGCTCACCGACGCTTGGACAGGGGACCTTC. Translating gives CASSPTLGQGTF.